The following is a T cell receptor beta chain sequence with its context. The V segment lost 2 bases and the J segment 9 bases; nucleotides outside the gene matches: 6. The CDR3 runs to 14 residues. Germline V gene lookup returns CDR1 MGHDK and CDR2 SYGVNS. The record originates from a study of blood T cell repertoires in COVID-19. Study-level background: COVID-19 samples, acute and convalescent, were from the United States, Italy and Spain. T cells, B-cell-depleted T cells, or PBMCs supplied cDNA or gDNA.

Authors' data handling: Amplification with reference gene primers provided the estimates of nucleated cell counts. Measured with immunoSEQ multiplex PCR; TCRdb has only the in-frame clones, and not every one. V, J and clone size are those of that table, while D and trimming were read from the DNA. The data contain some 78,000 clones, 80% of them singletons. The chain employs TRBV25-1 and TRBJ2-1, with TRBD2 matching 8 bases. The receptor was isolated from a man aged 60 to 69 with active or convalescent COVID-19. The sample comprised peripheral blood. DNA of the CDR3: TGTGCCAGCAGTGAAATAATCCGGGAGGGTGAGCAGTTCTTC. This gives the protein CASSEIIREGEQFF.